The 8 T cell receptor beta chains below were found in one sample sequenced in a study of OX40 agonist ivuxolimab in advanced cancers. The repertoire was sequenced with immunoSEQ multiplex PCR; TCRdb's copy has only in-frame clones and lacks some. The sample lists under 85,000 clones; 91% were seen once. The sequenced sample was CD4+ or CD8+ T cells sorted from blood, obtained in a trial of the OX40 agonist ivuxolimab. The source of these receptors is an adult with an advanced solid tumor such as melanoma, head and neck, liver or kidney cancer.

V gene TRBV28 combines with J gene TRBJ1-4; D unresolved. The V end was cut by 6 bases, the J end by 7 bases, with 3 bases between. CDR1 and CDR2 (germline): MDHEN, SYDVKM. The CDR3 runs to 10 residues. In nucleotides, the CDR3 is TGTGCCAGCAGGGGTGAAAAACTGTTTTTT. Amino acids: CASRGEKLFF.

The V gene is TRBV5-1, the J gene TRBJ1-1; 8 positions match TRBD1. The CDR3 runs 15 residues. V lost 0 bases to trimming and J lost 5 bases; unmatched junction nucleotides: 6. Germline values: CDR1 SGHRS, CDR2 YFSETQ. The chain's CDR3 is CASSLGTGSGTEAFF. The CDR3 DNA reads TGCGCCAGCAGCTTGGGGACAGGGTCTGGTACTGAAGCTTTCTTT.

The chain has TRBV9 and TRBJ2-7; unclear D gene. Trimming took 0 bases from V and 4 from J, leaving 23 bases between them. The CDR3 is made up of 18 amino acids. The V gene's germline CDR1 is SGDLS and CDR2 YYNGEE. CDR3 amino acids: CASSVGARWAGGAYEQYF. The CDR3 coding sequence is TGTGCCAGCAGCGTAGGTGCAAGATGGGCTGGCGGAGCGTACGAGCAGTACTTC. Full variable domain (outside the CDR3, taken from reference TRBV9 and TRBJ2-7): DSGVTQTPKHLITATGQRVTLRCSPRSGDLSVYWYQQSLDQGLQFLIQYYNGEERAKGNILERFSAQQFPDLHSELNLSSLELGDSALYFCASSVGARWAGGAYEQYFGPGTRLTVT.

This rearrangement joins TRBV6-5 to TRBJ2-6; 8 nucleotides match TRBD2. V was clipped by 2 bases and J by 8 bases; unmatched bases: 5. The CDR3 totals 15 residues. Germline V gene sequence: CDR1 MNHEY, CDR2 SVGAGI. The CDR3 DNA reads as TGTGCCAGCAGTTACCGGGGGGGACCCCCCAACGTCCTGACTTTC. Translated: CASSYRGGPPNVLTF.

The chain uses TRBV6-5 and TRBJ2-5; D assignment may be TRBD1 or TRBD2 (5 bases each). Trimming stripped 6 bases from V and 4 bases from J, with 9 bases between. This CDR3 comprises 12 residues. The V gene's germline CDR1 is MNHEY and CDR2 SVGAGI. Here the CDR3 reads CASSWGRETQYF. CDR3 DNA: TGTGCCAGCAGCTGGGGGAGAGAGACCCAGTACTTC.

J is TRBJ2-4 and V is TRBV19, with TRBD2 identical over 11 bases. Germline V lookup: CDR1 LNHDA, CDR2 SQIVND (reference sequence). After removal of 8 bases from V and 7 bases from J, the junction contained 10 bases not matched to a gene. The CDR3 has 15 amino acids. CDR3 region: CASATSGSRENIQYF. The CDR3 DNA follows: TGTGCCAGTGCAACTAGCGGGAGCCGCGAGAACATTCAGTACTTC.

J is TRBJ2-1 and V is TRBV11-2; 12 nucleotides agree with TRBD2. The CDR3 runs to 18 residues. Germline CDR1 is SGHAT and CDR2 is FQNNGV. V gave up 1 base and J gave up 7 bases; unmatched junction bases: 11. CDR3 DNA: TGTGCCAGCAGCTTAGGCACCCCGGGTCTAGCGGGAGGGAATGAGCAGTTCTTC. Its protein is CASSLGTPGLAGGNEQFF.

In its sample, this clone was seen a few times. The chain recombines TRBV7-3 with TRBJ2-7, with TRBD2 matching 11 bases. Trimming cost V 1 base and J 0 bases; bases outside gene matches: 11. The CDR3 loop spans 19 amino acids. From germline, CDR1 is SGHTA and CDR2 FQGTGA. Here the CDR3 DNA reads TGTGCCAGCAGCTTAAGTACTAGCGGGAGACCATGGGGCTCCTACGAGCAGTACTTC. Translated, it gives CASSLSTSGRPWGSYEQYF.